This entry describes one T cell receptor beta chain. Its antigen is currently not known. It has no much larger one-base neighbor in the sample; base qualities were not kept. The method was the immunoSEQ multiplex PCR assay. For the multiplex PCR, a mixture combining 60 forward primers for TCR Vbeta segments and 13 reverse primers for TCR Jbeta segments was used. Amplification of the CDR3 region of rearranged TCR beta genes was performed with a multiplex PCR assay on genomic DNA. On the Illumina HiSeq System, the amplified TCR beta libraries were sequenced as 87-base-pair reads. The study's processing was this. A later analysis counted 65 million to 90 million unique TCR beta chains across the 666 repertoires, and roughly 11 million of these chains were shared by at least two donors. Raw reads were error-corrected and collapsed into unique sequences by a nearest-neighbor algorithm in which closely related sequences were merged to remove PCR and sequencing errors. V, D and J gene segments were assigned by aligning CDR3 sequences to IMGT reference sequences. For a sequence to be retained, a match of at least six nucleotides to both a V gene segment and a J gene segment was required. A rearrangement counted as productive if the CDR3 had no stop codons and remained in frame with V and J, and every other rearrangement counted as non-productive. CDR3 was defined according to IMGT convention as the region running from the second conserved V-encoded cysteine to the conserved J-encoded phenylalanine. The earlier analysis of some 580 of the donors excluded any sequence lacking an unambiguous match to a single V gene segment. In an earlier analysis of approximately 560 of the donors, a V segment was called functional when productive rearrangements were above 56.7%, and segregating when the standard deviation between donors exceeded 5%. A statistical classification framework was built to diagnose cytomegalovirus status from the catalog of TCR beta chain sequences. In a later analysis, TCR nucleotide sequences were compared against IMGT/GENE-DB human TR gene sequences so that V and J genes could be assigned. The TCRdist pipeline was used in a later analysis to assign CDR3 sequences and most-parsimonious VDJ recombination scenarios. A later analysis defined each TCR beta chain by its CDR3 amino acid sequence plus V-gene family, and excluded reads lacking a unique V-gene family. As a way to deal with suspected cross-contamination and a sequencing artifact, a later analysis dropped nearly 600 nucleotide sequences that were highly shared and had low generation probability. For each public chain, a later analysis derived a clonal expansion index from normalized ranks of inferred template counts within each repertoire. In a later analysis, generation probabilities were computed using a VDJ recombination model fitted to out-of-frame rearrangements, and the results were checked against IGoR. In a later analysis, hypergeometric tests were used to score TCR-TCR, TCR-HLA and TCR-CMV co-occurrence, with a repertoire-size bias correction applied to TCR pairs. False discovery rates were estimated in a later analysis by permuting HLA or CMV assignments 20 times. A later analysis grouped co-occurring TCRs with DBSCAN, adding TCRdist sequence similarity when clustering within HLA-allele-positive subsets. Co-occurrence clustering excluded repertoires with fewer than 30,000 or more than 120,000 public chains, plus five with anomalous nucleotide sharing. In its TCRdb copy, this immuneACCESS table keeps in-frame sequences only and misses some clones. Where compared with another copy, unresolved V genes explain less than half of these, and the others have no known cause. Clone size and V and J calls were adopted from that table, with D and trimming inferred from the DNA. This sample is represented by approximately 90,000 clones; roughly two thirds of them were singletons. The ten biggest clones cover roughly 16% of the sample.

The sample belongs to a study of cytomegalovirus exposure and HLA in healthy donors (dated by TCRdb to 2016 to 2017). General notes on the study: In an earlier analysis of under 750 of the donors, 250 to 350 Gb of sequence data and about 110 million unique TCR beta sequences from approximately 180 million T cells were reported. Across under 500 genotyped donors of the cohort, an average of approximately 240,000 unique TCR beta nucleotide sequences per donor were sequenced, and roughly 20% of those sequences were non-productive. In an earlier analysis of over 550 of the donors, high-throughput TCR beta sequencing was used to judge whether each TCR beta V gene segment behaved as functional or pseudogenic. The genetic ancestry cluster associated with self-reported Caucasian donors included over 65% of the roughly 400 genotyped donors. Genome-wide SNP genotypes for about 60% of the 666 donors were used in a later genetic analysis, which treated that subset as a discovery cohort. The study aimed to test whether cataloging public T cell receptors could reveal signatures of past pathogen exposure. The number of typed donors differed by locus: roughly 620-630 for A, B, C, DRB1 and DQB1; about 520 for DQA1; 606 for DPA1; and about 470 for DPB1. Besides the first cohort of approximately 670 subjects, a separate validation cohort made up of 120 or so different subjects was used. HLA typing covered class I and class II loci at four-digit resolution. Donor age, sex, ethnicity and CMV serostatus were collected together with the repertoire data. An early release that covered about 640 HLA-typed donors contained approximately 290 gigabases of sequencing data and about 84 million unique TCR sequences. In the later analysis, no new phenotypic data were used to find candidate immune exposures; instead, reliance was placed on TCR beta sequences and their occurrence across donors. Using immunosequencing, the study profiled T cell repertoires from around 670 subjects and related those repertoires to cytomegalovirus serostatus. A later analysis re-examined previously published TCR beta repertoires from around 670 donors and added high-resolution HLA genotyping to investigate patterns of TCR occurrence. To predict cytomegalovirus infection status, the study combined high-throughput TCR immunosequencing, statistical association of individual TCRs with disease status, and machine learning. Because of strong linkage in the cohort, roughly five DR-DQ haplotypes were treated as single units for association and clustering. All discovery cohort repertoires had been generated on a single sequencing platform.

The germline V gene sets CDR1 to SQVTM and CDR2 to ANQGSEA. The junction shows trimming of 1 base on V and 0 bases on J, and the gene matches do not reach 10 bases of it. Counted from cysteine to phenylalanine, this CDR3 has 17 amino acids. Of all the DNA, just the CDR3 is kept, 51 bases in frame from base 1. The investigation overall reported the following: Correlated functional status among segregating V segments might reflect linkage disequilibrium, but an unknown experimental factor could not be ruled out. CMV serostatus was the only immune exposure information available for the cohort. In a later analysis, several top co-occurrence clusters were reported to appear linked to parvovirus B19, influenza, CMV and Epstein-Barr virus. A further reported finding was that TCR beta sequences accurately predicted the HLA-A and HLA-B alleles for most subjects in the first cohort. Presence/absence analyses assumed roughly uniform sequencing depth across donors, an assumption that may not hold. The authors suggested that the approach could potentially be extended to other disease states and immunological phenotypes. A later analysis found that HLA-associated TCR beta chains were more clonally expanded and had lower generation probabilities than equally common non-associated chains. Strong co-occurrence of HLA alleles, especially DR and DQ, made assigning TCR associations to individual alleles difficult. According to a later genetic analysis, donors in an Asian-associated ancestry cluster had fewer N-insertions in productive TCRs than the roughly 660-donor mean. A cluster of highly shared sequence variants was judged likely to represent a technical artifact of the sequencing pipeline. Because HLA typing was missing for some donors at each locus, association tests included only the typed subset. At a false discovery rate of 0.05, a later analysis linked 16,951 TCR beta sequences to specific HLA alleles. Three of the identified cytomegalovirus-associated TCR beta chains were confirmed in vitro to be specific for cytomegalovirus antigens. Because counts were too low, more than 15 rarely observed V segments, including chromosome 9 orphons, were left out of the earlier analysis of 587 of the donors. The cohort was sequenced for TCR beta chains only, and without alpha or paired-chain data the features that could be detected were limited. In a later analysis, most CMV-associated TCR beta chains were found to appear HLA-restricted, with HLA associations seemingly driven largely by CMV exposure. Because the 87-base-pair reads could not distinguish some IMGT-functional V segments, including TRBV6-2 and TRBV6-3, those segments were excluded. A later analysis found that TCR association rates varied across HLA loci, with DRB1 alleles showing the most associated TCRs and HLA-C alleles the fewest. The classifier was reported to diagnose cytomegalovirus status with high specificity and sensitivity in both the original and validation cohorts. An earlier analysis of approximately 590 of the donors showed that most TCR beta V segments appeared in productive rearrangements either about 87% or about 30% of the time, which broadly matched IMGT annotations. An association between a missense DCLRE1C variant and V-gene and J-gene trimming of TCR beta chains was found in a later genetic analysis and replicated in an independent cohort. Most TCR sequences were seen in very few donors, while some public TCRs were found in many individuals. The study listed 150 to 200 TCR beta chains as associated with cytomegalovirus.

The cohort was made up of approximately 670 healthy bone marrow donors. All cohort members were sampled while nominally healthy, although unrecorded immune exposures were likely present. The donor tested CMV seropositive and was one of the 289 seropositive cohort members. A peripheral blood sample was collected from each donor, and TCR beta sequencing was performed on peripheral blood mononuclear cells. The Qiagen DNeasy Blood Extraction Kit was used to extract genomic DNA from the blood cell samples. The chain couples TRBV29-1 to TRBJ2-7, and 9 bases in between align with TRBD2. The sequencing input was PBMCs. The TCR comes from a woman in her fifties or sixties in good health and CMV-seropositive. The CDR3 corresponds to CSVEGGRLADSSYEQYF. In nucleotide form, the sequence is TGCAGCGTTGAAGGCGGAAGACTAGCGGATAGCTCCTACGAGCAGTACTTC.